This T cell receptor (beta chain) is drawn from a study of blood T cell repertoires in COVID-19. The data were produced by immunoSEQ multiplex PCR, yet TCRdb's version contains in-frame clones alone and is incomplete. The sample consists of 190,000 or so clones, about 85% of them appearing once. The CDR3 loop spans 17 amino acids. Germline loops: CDR1 SGHVS, CDR2 FNYEAQ. V dropped 2 bases and J dropped 0 bases, with 13 bases sitting between them. This clonotype was obtained from a middle-aged man who had recovered from COVID-19. The chain has TRBV7-6 and TRBJ2-2; perhaps TRBD2 as D (6 bases). Specimen: PBMCs or T cells enriched from blood (not recorded which). As DNA, the CDR3 is TGTGCCAGCAGCTTATCGTCTAGCGTCGCGAACACCGGGGAGCTGTTTTTT. It specifies CASSLSSSVANTGELFF.